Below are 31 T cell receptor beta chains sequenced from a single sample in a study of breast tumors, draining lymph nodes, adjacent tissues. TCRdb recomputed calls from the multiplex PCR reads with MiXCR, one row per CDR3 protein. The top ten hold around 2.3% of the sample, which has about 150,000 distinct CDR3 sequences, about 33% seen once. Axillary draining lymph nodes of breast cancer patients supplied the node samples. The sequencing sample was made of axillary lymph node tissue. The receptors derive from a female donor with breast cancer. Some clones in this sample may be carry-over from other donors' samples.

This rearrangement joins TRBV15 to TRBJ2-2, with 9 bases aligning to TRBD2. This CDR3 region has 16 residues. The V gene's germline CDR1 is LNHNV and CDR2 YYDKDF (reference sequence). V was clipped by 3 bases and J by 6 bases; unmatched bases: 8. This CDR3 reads CATSSPGTSYAGELFF. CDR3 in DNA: TGTGCCACCAGCAGCCCCGGGACTAGCTATGCCGGGGAGCTGTTTTTT.

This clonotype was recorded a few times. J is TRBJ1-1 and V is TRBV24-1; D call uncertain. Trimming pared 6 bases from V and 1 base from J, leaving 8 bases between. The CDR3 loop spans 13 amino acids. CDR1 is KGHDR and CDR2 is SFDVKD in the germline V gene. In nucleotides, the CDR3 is TGTGCCACCAGTCTAGACGCGAACACTGAAGCTTTCTTT. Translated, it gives CATSLDANTEAFF.

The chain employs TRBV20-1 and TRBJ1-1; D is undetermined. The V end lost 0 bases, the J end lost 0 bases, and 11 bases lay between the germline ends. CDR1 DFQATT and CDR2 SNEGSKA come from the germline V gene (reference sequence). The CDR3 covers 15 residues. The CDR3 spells CSARDEKPLNTEAFF. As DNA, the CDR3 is TGCAGTGCTAGAGATGAGAAACCCTTGAACACTGAAGCTTTCTTT.

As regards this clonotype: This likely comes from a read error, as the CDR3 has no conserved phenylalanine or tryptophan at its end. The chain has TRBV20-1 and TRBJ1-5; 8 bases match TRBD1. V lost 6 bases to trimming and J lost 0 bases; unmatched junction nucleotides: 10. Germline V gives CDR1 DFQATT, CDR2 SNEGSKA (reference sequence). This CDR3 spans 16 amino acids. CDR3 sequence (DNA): TGCAGTGCCGCGGACAGGGCACCAAATAGCAATCAGCCCCAGCATGGT. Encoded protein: CSAADRAPNSNQPQHG.

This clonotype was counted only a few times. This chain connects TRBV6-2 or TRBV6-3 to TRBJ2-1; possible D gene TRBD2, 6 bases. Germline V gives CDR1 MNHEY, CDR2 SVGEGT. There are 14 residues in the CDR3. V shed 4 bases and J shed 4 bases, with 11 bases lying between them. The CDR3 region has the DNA TGTGCCAGCAGTTTCGGGACTTCGTACAATGAGCAGTTCTTC. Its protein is CASSFGTSYNEQFF.

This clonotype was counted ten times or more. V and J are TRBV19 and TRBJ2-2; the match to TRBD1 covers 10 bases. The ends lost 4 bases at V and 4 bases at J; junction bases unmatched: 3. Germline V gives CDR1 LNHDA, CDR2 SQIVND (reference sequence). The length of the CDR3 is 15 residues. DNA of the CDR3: TGTGCCAGTAGTAGGGACAGGGGTGGCACCGGGGAGCTGTTTTTT. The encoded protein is CASSRDRGGTGELFF. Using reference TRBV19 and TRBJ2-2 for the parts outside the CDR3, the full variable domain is DGGITQSPKYLFRKEGQNVTLSCEQNLNHDAMYWYRQDPGQGLRLIYYSQIVNDFQKGDIAEGYSVSREKKESFPLTVTSAQKNPTAFYLCASSRDRGGTGELFFGEGSRLTVL.

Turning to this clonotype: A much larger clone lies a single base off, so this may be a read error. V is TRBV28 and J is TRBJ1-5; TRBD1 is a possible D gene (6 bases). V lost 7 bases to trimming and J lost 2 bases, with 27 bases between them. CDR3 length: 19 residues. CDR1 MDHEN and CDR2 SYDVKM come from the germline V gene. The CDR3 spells CASIGGYRASHGGNQPQHF. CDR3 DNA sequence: TGTGCCAGCATCGGAGGGTACAGGGCATCTCACGGGGGCAATCAGCCCCAGCATTTT.

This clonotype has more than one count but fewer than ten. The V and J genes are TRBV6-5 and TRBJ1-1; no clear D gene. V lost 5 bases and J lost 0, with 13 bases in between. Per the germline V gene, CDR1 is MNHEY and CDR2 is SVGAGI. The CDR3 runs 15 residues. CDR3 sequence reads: CASSPTRTLNTEAFF. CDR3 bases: TGTGCCAGCAGTCCCACAAGGACTCTGAACACTGAAGCTTTCTTT.

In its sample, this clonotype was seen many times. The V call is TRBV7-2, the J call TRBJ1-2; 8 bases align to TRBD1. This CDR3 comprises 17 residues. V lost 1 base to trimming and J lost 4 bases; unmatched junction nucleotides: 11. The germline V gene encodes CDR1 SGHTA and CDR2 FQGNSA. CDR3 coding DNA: TGTGCCAGCAGCTTAGGGCAAGCGGCAGGGGGCGGCTATGGCTACACCTTC. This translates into CASSLGQAAGGGYGYTF. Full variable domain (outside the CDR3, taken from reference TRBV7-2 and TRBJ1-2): GAGVSQSPSNKVTEKGKDVELRCDPISGHTALYWYRQSLGQGLEFLIYFQGNSAPDKSGLPSDRFSAERTGGSVSTLTIQRTQQEDSAVYLCASSLGQAAGGGYGYTFGSGTRLTVV.

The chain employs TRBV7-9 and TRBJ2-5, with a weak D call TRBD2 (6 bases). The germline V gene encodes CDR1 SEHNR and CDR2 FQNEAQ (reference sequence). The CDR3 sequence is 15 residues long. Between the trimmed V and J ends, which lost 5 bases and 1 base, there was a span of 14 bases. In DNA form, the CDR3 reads TGTGCCAGCAGCCGCGATACGGGGGTCCAAGAGACCCAGTACTTC. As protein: CASSRDTGVQETQYF.

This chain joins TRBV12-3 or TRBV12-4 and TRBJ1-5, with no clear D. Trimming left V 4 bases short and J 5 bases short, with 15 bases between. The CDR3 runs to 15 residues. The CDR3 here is CASSWYSGRDQPQHF. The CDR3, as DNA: TGTGCCAGCAGTTGGTATTCAGGACGTGATCAGCCCCAGCATTTT.

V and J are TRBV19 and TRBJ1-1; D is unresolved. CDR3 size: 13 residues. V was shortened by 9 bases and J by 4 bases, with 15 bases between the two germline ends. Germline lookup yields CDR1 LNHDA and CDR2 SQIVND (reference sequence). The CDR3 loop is CASRNVGSTEAFF. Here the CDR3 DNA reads TGTGCCAGCCGGAATGTGGGAAGCACTGAAGCTTTCTTT.

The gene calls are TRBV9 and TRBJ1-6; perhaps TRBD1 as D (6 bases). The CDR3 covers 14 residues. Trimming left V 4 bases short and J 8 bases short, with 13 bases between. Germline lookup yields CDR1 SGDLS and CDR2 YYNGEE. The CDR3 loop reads CASSTGQLDSPLHF. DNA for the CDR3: TGTGCCAGCAGCACCGGACAGTTGGATTCACCCCTCCACTTT.

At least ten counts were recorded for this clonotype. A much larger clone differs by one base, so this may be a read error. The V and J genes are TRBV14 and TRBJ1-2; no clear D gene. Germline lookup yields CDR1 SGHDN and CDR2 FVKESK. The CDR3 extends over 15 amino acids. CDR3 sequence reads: CASSQDARKLDGSTF. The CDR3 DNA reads TGTGCCAGCAGCCAAGACGCGAGGAAGCTGGATGGCTCCACCTTC.

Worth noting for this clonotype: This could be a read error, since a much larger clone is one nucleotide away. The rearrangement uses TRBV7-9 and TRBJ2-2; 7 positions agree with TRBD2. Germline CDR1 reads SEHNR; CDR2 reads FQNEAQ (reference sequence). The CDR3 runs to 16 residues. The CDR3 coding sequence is TGTGCCAGCAGCCGGGGGGAAGGCACGAACACCGGGGGGCTGTTTTTT. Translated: CASSRGEGTNTGGLFF.

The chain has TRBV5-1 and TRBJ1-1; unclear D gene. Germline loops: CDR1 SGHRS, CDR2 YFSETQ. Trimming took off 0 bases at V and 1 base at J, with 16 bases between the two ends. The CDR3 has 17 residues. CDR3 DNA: TGCGCCAGCAGCTTGGGCTACACCATGAGGTGGAACACTGAAGCTTTCTTT. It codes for CASSLGYTMRWNTEAFF.

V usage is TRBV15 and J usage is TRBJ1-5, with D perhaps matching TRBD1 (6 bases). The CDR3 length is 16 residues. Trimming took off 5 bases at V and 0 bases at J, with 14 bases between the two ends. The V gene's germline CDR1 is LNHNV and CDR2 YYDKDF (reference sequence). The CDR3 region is CATSGGQGLSNQPQHF. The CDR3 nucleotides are TGTGCCACCAGCGGGGGGCAAGGGCTTAGCAATCAGCCCCAGCATTTT.

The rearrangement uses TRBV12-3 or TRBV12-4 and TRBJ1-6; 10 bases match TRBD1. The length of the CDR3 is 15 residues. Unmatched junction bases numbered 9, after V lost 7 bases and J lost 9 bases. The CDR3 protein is CASNQGTGDGSPLHF. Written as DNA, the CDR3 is TGTGCCAGCAACCAAGGGACAGGGGATGGTTCACCCCTCCACTTT.

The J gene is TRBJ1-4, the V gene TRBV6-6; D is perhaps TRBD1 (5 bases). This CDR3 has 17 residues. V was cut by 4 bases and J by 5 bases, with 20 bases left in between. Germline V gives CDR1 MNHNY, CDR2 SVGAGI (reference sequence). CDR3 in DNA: TGTGCCAGCAGTTCCACCGGGACTAGCGGTAACAATGAAAAACTGTTTTTT. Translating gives CASSSTGTSGNNEKLFF.

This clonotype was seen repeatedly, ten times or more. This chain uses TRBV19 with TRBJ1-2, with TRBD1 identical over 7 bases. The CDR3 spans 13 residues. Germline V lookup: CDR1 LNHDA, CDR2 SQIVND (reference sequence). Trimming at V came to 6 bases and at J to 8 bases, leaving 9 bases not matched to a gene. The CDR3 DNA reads TGTGCCAGTAGCTCGACAGGGATCGGCGGCTACACCTTC. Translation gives CASSSTGIGGYTF.

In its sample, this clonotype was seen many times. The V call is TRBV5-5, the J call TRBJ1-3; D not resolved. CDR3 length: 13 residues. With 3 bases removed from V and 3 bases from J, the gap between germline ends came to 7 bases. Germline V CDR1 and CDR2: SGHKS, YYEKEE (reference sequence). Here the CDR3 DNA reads TGTGCCAGCAGCTCACAGAGTGGAAACACCATATATTTT. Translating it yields CASSSQSGNTIYF.

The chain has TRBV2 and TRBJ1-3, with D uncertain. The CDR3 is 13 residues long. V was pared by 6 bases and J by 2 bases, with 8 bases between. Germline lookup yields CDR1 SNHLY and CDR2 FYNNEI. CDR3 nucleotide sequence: TGTGCCAGCAGAGGGATCCCTGGAAACACCATATATTTT. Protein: CASRGIPGNTIYF.

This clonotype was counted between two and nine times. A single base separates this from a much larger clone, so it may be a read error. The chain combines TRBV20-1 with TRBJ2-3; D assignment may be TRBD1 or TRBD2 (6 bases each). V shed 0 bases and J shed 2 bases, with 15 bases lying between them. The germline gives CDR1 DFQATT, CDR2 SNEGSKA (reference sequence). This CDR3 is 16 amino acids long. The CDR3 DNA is TGCAGTGCTAGAGATCTCCAACGGGGGCCCACAGATACGCAGTATTTT. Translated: CSARDLQRGPTDTQYF.

CDR3 sequence: CASSSSRGDEQYV. The DNA for the CDR3 is TGTGCCAGCTCCTCAAGCAGGGGGGACGAGCAGTACGTC. This chain joins TRBV18 and TRBJ2-7; D possibly corresponds to TRBD1 (7 bases). Per the germline V gene, CDR1 is KGHSH and CDR2 is LQKENI. The CDR3 runs to 13 residues. V gave up 6 bases and J gave up 5 bases, with 14 bases separating them.

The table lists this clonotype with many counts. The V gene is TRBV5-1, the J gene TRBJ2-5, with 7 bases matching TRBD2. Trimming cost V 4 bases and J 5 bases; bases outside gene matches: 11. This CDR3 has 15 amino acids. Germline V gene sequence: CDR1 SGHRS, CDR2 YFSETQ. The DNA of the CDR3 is TGCGCCAGCAGCCCGACCGTCGGGGGGTTGGAGACCCAGTACTTC. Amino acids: CASSPTVGGLETQYF.

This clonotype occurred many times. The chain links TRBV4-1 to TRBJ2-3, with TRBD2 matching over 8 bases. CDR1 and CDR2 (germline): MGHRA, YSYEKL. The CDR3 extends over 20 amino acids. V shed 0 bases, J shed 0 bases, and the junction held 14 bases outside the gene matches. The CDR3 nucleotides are TGCGCCAGCAGCCAAGATTTTGTGGGCGGGGGGCAGCCTAGCACAGATACGCAGTATTTT. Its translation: CASSQDFVGGGQPSTDTQYF.

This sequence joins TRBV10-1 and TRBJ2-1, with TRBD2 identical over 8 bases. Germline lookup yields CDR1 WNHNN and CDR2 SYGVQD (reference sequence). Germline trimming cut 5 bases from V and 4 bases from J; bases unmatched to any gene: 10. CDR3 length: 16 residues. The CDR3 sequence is CASSTAGDEGYNEQFF. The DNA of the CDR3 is TGCGCCAGCAGTACAGCGGGGGATGAAGGATACAATGAGCAGTTCTTC.

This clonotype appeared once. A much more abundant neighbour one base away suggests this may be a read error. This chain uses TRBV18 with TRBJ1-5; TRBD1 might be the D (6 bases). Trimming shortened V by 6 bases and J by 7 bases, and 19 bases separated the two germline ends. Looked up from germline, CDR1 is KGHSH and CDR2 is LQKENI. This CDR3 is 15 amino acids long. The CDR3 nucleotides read TGTGCCAGCTCCGAGAGGGGGGCCTCTGAGCAGCCCCAGCATTTT. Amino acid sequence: CASSERGASEQPQHF. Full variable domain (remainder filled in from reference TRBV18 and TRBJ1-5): NAGVMQNPRHLVRRRGQEARLRCSPMKGHSHVYWYRQLPEEGLKFMVYLQKENIIDESGMPKERFSAEFPKEGPSILRIQQVVRGDSAAYFCASSERGASEQPQHFGDGTRLSIL.

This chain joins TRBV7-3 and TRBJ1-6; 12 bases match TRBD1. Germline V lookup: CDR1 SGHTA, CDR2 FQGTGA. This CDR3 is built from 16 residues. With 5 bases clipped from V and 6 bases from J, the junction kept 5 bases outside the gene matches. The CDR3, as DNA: TGTGCCAGCAGCCGCCGGGACAGGGGGCCTAATTCACCCCTCCACTTT. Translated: CASSRRDRGPNSPLHF. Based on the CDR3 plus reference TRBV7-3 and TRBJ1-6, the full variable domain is GAGVSQTPSNKVTEKGKYVELRCDPISGHTALYWYRQSLGQGPEFLIYFQGTGAADDSGLPNDRFFAVRPEGSVSTLKIQRTERGDSAVYLCASSRRDRGPNSPLHFGNGTRLTVT.

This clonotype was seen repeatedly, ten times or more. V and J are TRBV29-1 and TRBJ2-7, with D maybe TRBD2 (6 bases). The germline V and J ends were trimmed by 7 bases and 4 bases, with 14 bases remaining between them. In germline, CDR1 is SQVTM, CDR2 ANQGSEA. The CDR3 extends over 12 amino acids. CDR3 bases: TGCAGCGGTGGGCCCGCGGGGTACGAGCAGTACTTC. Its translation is CSGGPAGYEQYF.

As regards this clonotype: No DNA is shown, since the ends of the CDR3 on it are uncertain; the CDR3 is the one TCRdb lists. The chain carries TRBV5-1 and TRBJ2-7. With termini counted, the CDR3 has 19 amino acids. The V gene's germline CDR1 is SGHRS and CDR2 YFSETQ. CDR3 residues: CASSLYLCASTAGSYEQYF.